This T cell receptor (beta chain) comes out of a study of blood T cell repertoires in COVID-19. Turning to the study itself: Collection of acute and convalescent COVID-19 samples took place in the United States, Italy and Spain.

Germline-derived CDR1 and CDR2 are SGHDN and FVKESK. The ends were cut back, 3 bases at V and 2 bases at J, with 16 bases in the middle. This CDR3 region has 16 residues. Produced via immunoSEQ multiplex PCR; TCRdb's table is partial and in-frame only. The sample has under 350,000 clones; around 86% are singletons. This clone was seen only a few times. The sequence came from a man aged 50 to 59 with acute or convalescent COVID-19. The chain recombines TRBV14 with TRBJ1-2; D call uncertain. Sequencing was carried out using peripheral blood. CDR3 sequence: CASSQIPAGRNYGYTF. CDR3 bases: TGTGCCAGCAGCCAGATCCCAGCTGGCAGGAACTATGGCTACACCTTC.